Sequencing of this T cell receptor (beta chain) was carried out in a study of blood T cells in healthy people across ages. The authors ran a second PCR of roughly 7 to 11 cycles using a sample-barcoded 5' primer and a J-beta primer mix. TCRdb fed the 5' RACE reads into MiXCR, producing one record per CDR3 protein. The table lists around 800,000 distinct CDR3 sequences, roughly 25% of them singletons, with 3% in the top ten. The V end was cut by 5 bases, the J end by 5 bases, with 9 bases between. The CDR3 length is 12 residues. From germline, CDR1 is SEHNR and CDR2 FQNEAQ (reference sequence). This sample was shared with a second study, whose subject was T cells of mothers and their children.

The TCR was taken from a boy younger than 18 in good health. The V gene is TRBV7-9, the J gene TRBJ1-1, with D unclear. The sequenced sample consisted of blood. CDR3 bases: TGTGCCAGCAGCGCTGGGTGGACTGAAGCTTTCTTT. It is translated as CASSAGWTEAFF.